The source of this TCR beta chain is a study of blood T cells in healthy people across ages. About the research overall: Roughly one uniquely barcoded beta molecule per two T cells was captured.

Sample-barcoded 5' priming and a J-beta primer mix drove a second PCR of about 7 to 12 cycles. TCRdb re-derived calls from the 5' RACE reads in MiXCR, one entry per CDR3 protein. This table holds around 650,000 distinct CDR3 sequences, 40% to 45% found once. The CDR3 has 17 amino acids. The germline V gene has CDR1 SGHTA and CDR2 FQGNSA. Trimming removed 1 base from V and 3 bases from J, with 19 bases in between. The people who gave samples were healthy Caucasians from Russia, aged roughly 6 to 90. RNA extraction gave at least 5.5 micrograms of total RNA per sample. This clonotype was observed a handful of times.

The chain combines TRBV7-2 with TRBJ2-7; perhaps TRBD2 as D (6 bases). The source material was blood. This clonotype originated in a man older than 75 in good health. The CDR3 region has the DNA TGTGCCAGCAGCTTAGATAGGGACTCAGCTAACTACTACGAGCAGTACTTC. It is translated as CASSLDRDSANYYEQYF.